The 5 T cell receptor beta chains below all came from one sample that was sequenced in a study of response to subunit inactivated influenza vaccine (dated by TCRdb to 2016 to 2018). The library was generated by RT-PCR. TCRdb lists the instrument as Illumina HiSeq 2500. TCRdb passed the public sequencing reads through fastp at Q25 and MiXCR, retaining productive beta sequences. Rows merge per CDR3 protein into single entries with the most common DNA and genes. Recorded for this sample are 450,000 to 600,000 distinct CDR3 sequences; 16% of them occurred a single time. The ten most abundant clones make up around 3% of the sample. Sequenced material: CD4+ T cells sorted from PBMCs, taken roughly 24 months after vaccination. The source of these receptors is a man in his fifties or sixties who received an inactivated influenza vaccine. Donor details come from another sample of the same person, matched by shared clones.

The CDR3: CASETPNTGELFF. CDR3 nucleotide sequence: TGTGCCAGCGAGACACCGAACACCGGGGAGCTGTTTTTT. This chain uses TRBV28 with TRBJ2-2; D call uncertain. The germline gives CDR1 MDHEN, CDR2 SYDVKM. The CDR3 is made up of 13 amino acids. Trimming cost V 8 bases and J 0 bases, with 7 bases left between them.

There are many counts of this clonotype. V gene TRBV7-2 combines with J gene TRBJ2-3; 9 bases line up with TRBD2. The ends lost 5 bases at V and 6 bases at J; junction bases unmatched: 9. CDR3 length: 15 residues. Looked up from germline, CDR1 is SGHTA and CDR2 is FQGNSA. CDR3 coding DNA: TGTGCCAGCAGCCTGAGGACTAGCGCCGCCGATACGCAGTATTTT. Its protein product is CASSLRTSAADTQYF.

This clonotype was counted many times. The chain couples TRBV7-2 to TRBJ2-5; tentatively, D is TRBD1 (6 bases). Germline-derived CDR1 and CDR2 are SGHTA and FQGNSA. The CDR3 totals 15 residues. V gave up 5 bases and J gave up 5 bases, with 18 bases separating them. CDR3 DNA sequence: TGTGCCAGCAGCCCCGCTACAGGGTTCATGGAGACCCAGTACTTC. Translated: CASSPATGFMETQYF.

The genes are TRBV7-9 and TRBJ2-3; 10 nucleotides agree with TRBD2. There are 16 residues in the CDR3. V lost 5 bases to trimming and J lost 2 bases; unmatched junction nucleotides: 7. Germline values: CDR1 SEHNR, CDR2 FQNEAQ (reference sequence). CDR3 sequence (DNA): TGTGCCAGCAGCACAAGACTAGCGGGTTTCACAGATACGCAGTATTTT. It is translated as CASSTRLAGFTDTQYF.

V gene TRBV20-1 combines with J gene TRBJ2-3; the match to TRBD2 covers 8 bases. The germline V gene has CDR1 DFQATT and CDR2 SNEGSKA (reference sequence). The ends lost 1 base at V and 5 bases at J; junction bases unmatched: 8. CDR3 size: 15 residues. CDR3 DNA sequence: TGCAGTGCTAGAGGCGGGACTAGTAGGGGAGATACGCAGTATTTT. It specifies CSARGGTSRGDTQYF.